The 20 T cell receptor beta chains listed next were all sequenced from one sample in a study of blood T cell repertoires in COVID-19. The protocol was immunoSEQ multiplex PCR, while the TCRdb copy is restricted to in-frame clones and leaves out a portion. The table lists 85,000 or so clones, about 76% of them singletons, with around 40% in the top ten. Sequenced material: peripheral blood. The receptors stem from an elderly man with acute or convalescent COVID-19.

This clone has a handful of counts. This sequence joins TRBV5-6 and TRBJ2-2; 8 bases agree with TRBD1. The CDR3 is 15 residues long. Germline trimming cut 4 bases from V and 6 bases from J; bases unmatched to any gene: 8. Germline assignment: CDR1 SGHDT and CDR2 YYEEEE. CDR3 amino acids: CASSATGGLAGELFF. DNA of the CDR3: TGTGCCAGCAGCGCAACAGGGGGTCTCGCCGGGGAGCTGTTTTTT.

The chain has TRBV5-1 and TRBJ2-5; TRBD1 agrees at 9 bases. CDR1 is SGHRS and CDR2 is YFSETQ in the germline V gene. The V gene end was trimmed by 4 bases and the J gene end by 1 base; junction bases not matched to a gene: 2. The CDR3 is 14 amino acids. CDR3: CASSQTGGQETQYF. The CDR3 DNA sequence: TGCGCCAGCAGCCAGACAGGGGGCCAAGAGACCCAGTACTTC.

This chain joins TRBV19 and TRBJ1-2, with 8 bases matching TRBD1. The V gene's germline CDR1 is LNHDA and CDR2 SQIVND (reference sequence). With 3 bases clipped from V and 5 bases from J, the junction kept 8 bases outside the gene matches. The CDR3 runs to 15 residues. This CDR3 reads CASSIGQGNIYGYTF. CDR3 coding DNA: TGTGCCAGTAGTATTGGACAGGGTAATATATATGGCTACACCTTC.

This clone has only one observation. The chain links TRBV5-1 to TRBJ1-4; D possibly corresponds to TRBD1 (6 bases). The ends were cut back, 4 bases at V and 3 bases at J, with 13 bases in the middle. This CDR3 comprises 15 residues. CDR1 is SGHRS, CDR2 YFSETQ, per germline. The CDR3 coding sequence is TGCGCCAGCAGCGATCAGGGGACGGCTAATGAAAAACTGTTTTTT. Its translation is CASSDQGTANEKLFF.

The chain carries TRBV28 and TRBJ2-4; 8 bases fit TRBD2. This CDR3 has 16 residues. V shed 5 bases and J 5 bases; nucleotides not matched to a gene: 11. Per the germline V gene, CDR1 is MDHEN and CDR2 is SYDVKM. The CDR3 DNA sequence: TGTGCCAGCAGTACCCGACTAGCGAGGGACCAAAACATTCAGTACTTC. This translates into CASSTRLARDQNIQYF.

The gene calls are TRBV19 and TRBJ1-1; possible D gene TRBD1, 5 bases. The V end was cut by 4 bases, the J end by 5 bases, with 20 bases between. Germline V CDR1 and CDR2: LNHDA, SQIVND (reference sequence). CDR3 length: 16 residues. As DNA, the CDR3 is TGTGCCAGTAGTACCGGATTCGGGGGAAGAGAGACTGAAGCTTTCTTT. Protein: CASSTGFGGRETEAFF.

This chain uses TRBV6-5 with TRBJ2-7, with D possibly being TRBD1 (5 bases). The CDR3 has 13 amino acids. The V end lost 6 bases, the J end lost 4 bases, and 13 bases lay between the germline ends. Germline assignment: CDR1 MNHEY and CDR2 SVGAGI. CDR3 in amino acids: CASRRVDSYEQYF. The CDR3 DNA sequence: TGTGCCAGCAGACGCGTCGACAGTTACGAGCAGTACTTC.

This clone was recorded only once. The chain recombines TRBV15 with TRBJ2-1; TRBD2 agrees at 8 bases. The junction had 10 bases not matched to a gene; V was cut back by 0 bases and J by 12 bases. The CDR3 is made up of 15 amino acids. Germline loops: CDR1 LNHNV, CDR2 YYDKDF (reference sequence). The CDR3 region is CATSRDPAGGFPQFF. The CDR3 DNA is TGTGCCACCAGCAGAGATCCCGCGGGAGGCTTTCCGCAGTTCTTC. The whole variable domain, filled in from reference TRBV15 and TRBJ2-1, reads DAMVIQNPRYQVTQFGKPVTLSCSQTLNHNVMYWYQQKSSQAPKLLFHYYDKDFNNEADTPDNFQSRRPNTSFCFLDIRSPGLGDTAMYLCATSRDPAGGFPQFFGPGTRLTVL.

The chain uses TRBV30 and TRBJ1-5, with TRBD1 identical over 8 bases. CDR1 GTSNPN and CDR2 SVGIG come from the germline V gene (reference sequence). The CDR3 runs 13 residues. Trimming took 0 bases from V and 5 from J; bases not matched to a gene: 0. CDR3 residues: CAWSVQGDQPQHF. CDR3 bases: TGTGCCTGGAGTGTACAGGGGGATCAGCCCCAGCATTTT.

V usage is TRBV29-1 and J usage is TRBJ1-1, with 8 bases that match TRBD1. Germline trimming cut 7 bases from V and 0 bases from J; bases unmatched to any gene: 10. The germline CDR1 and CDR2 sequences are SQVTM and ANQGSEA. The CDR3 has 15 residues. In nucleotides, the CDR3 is TGCAGCGGCGGACAGGGAGGAAGGATGAACACTGAAGCTTTCTTT. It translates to CSGGQGGRMNTEAFF.

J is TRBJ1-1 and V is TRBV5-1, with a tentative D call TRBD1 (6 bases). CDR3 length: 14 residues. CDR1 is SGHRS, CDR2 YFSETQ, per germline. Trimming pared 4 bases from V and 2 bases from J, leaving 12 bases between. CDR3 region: CASSPGTTNTEAFF. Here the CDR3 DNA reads TGCGCCAGCAGCCCCGGGACAACAAACACTGAAGCTTTCTTT.

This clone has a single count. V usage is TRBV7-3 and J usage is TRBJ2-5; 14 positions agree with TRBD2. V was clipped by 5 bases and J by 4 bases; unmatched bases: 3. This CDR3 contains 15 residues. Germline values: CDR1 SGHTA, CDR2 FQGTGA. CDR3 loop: CASSQTSGRGETQYF. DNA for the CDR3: TGTGCCAGCAGCCAGACTAGCGGGAGGGGAGAGACCCAGTACTTC.

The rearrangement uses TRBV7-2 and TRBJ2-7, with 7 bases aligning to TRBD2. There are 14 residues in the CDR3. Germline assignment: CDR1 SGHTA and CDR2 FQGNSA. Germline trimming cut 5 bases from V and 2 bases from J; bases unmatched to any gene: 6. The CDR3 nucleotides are TGTGCCAGCAGCCCGGGGAGGGGCCCCTACGAGCAGTACTTC. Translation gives CASSPGRGPYEQYF.

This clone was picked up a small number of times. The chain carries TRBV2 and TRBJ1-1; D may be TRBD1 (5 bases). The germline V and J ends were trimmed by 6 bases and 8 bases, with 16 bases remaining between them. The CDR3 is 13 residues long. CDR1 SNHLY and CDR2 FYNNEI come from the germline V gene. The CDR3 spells CASRKDSEGEAFF. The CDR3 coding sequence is TGTGCCAGCAGAAAAGACAGTGAAGGGGAAGCTTTCTTT.

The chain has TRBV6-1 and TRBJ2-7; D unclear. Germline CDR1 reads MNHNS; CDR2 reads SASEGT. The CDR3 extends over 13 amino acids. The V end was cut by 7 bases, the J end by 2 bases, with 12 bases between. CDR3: CASTRFQTYEQYF. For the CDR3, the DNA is TGTGCCAGCACCCGGTTCCAAACCTACGAGCAGTACTTC.

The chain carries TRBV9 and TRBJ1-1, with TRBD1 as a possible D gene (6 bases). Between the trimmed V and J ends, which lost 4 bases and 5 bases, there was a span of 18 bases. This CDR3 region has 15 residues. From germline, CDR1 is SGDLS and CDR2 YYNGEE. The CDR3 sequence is CASSPSQGRGTEAFF. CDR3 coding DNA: TGTGCCAGCAGCCCTAGTCAGGGGAGGGGGACTGAAGCTTTCTTT.

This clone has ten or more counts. CDR3: CASSQVSTGAYEQYF. The DNA for the CDR3 is TGCGCCAGCAGCCAAGTATCCACAGGGGCCTACGAGCAGTACTTC. This sequence joins TRBV4-1 and TRBJ2-7; 7 bases are shared with TRBD1. In germline, CDR1 is MGHRA, CDR2 YSYEKL. V was clipped by 1 base and J by 2 bases; unmatched bases: 5. The CDR3 extends over 15 amino acids.

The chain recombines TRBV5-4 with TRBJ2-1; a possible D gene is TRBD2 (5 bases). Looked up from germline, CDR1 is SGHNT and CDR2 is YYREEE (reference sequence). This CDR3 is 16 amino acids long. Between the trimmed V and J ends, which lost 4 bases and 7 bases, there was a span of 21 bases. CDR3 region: CASSASTAERWNEQFF. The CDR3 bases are TGTGCCAGCAGCGCGTCAACAGCGGAGAGGTGGAATGAGCAGTTCTTC.

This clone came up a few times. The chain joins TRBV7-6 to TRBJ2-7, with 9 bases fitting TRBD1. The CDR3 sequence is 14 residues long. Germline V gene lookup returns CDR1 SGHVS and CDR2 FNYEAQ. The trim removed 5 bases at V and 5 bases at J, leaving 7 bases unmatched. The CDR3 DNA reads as TGTGCCAGCAGCCTAACAGGGGGCTACGACGAGCAGTACTTC. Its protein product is CASSLTGGYDEQYF.

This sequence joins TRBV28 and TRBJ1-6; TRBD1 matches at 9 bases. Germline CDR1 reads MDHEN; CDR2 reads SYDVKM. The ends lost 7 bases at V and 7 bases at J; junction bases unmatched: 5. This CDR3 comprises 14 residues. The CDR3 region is CASISDRGNSPLHF. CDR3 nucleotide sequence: TGTGCCAGCATTTCGGACAGGGGCAATTCACCCCTCCACTTT.